Each of the 14 T cell receptor beta chains below was sequenced from the same sample in a study of T-cell memory formation after mild COVID-19. TCRdb re-called the 5' RACE reads through MiXCR, storing one row per CDR3 protein. The sample holds about 620,000 distinct CDR3 sequences; more than 15% are singletons and the top ten take around 13%. Material for sequencing was PBMCs or a T cell subset sorted from them (not recorded which). Every receptor here comes from an adult woman who had mild COVID-19 (a few samples of this study predate the infection). Cell type and time point are not known.

This chain connects TRBV24-1 to TRBJ2-1; 7 bases line up with TRBD2. This CDR3 spans 15 amino acids. The V gene's germline CDR1 is KGHDR and CDR2 SFDVKD. J was trimmed by 0 bases and V by 6 bases; bases with no gene match: 4. CDR3: CATSLSGGSYNEQFF. In DNA form, the CDR3 reads TGTGCCACCAGTCTGTCGGGGGGCTCCTACAATGAGCAGTTCTTC.

CDR3 loop: CASKERDAGEQYF. The CDR3, as DNA: TGTGCCAGTAAGGAGCGTGACGCAGGGGAGCAGTACTTC. This chain connects TRBV6-2 or TRBV6-3 to TRBJ2-7, with TRBD1 as a possible D gene (5 bases). Deletions cut 9 bases from V and 7 bases from J, with 19 bases between. The CDR3 sequence is 13 residues long. Germline V gives CDR1 MNHEY, CDR2 SVGEGT.

The rearrangement joins TRBV12-3 or TRBV12-4 to TRBJ1-3, with no clear D. There are 13 residues in the CDR3. The germline V and J ends were trimmed by 4 bases and 3 bases, with 7 bases remaining between them. CDR3 sequence (DNA): TGTGCCAGCAGTTCCCGACATGGAAACACCATATATTTT. Protein sequence: CASSSRHGNTIYF.

In its sample, this clonotype was seen a few times. The J gene is TRBJ2-2, the V gene TRBV29-1; D is ambiguous. The germline V gene has CDR1 SQVTM and CDR2 ANQGSEA. The CDR3 contains 11 residues. V was shortened by 4 bases and J by 5 bases, with 5 bases between the two germline ends. CDR3 coding DNA: TGCAGCGTTGGGGGAACCGGGGAGCTGTTTTTT. It translates to CSVGGTGELFF.

This clonotype appeared a few times. DNA for the CDR3: TGTGCCAGCGGACAAATTTATAGCAATCAGCCCCAGCATTTT. Translating gives CASGQIYSNQPQHF. The chain joins TRBV19 to TRBJ1-5, with D maybe TRBD1 (5 bases). This CDR3 is built from 14 residues. The germline V gene has CDR1 LNHDA and CDR2 SQIVND (reference sequence). Trimming cost V 9 bases and J 0 bases, with 12 bases left between them.

This clonotype showed up many times. The gene calls are TRBV30 and TRBJ2-7; D ambiguous. The CDR3 runs 13 residues. V was trimmed by 8 bases and J by 0 bases, leaving 14 bases between them. The germline V gene encodes CDR1 GTSNPN and CDR2 SVGIG (reference sequence). CDR3 region: CARQAGSSYEQYF. In DNA form, the CDR3 reads TGTGCCCGACAAGCAGGTAGCTCCTACGAGCAGTACTTC.

The chain joins TRBV7-7 to TRBJ1-2; TRBD1 is a possible D gene (6 bases). Per germline, CDR1 SSHAT and CDR2 FNYEAQ (reference sequence). With 2 bases removed from V and 3 bases from J, the gap between germline ends came to 16 bases. The CDR3 has 16 amino acids. Here the CDR3 DNA reads TGTGCCAGCAGCTTAAGGAGGGCAGGGGCACACTATGGCTACACCTTC. Translated: CASSLRRAGAHYGYTF.

The chain recombines TRBV9 with TRBJ1-5; no definite D call. Trimming removed 0 bases at V and 7 bases at J, with 14 bases between. The CDR3 consists of 15 residues. The germline CDR1 and CDR2 sequences are SGDLS and YYNGEE. The CDR3 DNA is TGTGCCAGCAGCGTAGACCCGGCAGGTAGACAGCCCCAGCATTTT. Amino acid sequence: CASSVDPAGRQPQHF.

This clonotype was counted only a few times. The chain joins TRBV27 to TRBJ2-3, with 7 nucleotides matching TRBD2. This CDR3 has 13 amino acids. J was trimmed by 5 bases and V by 6 bases; bases with no gene match: 5. CDR1 and CDR2 (germline): MNHEY, SMNVEV (reference sequence). CDR3 bases: TGTGCCAGCAGAACACTAGCGAAAGATACGCAGTATTTT. This translates into CASRTLAKDTQYF.

The rearrangement joins TRBV30 to TRBJ2-7, with D perhaps TRBD2 (6 bases). CDR1 is GTSNPN, CDR2 SVGIG, per germline (reference sequence). The V gene lost 3 bases and the J gene lost 7 bases, with 10 bases spanning the gap. This CDR3 has 11 amino acids. The CDR3 coding sequence is TGTGCCTGGAGCGGAGGAGGGGAGCAGTACTTC. Residues: CAWSGGGEQYF.

CDR3 sequence: CASSSEEALATEAFF. The CDR3, as DNA: TGTGCCAGCAGCTCTGAGGAGGCGTTGGCCACTGAAGCTTTCTTT. The chain recombines TRBV7-9 with TRBJ1-1, with unresolved D. Germline V gene data show CDR1 as SEHNR and CDR2 as FQNEAQ (reference sequence). This CDR3 has 15 residues. Trimming removed 4 bases from V and 4 bases from J, with 16 bases in between.

This clonotype was recorded many times. V usage is TRBV5-1 and J usage is TRBJ2-3, with 8 bases aligning to TRBD1. CDR3 length equals 15 residues. Trimming cost V 3 bases and J 0 bases; bases outside gene matches: 3. Looked up from germline, CDR1 is SGHRS and CDR2 is YFSETQ. For the CDR3, the DNA is TGCGCCAGCAGCTACCGGGACAGGAGCACAGATACGCAGTATTTT. This gives the protein CASSYRDRSTDTQYF.

The rearrangement uses TRBV4-3 and TRBJ2-2; 8 bases align to TRBD1. This CDR3 comprises 16 residues. Per the germline V gene, CDR1 is LGHNA and CDR2 is YSLEER. The V gene end was trimmed by 4 bases and the J gene end by 0 bases; junction bases not matched to a gene: 4. The CDR3 DNA sequence: TGCGCCAGCAGCCTCGGCAGGGGGCCGAACACCGGGGAGCTGTTTTTT. It codes for CASSLGRGPNTGELFF.

This clonotype was counted a few times. V gene TRBV20-1 combines with J gene TRBJ1-3; D not resolved. The CDR3 runs to 16 residues. V lost 2 bases and J 0 bases, leaving 14 bases between the germline ends. CDR1 and CDR2 from the germline V gene are DFQATT and SNEGSKA (reference sequence). The CDR3 bases are TGCAGTGCTAGAAGCCCATGGATCCACTCTGGAAACACCATATATTTT. It translates to CSARSPWIHSGNTIYF.